The T cell receptor beta chain described here comes from a study of cytomegalovirus exposure and HLA in healthy donors. Both 60 Vbeta primers and 13 Jbeta primers went into the PCR. Repertoires were generated with immunoSEQ multiplex PCR, while TCRdb's copy carries only in-frame clones and drops some. The table includes over 150,000 clones, 75% to 90% detected once. Germline trimming cut 5 bases from V and 3 bases from J; bases unmatched to any gene: 8. The CDR3 is 16 residues long. In germline, CDR1 is WNHNN, CDR2 SYGVQD (reference sequence). The J gene is TRBJ2-1, the V gene TRBV10-1, with 9 bases identical to TRBD2. Material: PBMCs. This TCR was sampled from a human donor in good health. The CDR3 nucleotides are TGCGCCAGCAGTATGAGACTAGCGGACTACTACAATGAGCAGTTCTTC. As protein: CASSMRLADYYNEQFF.